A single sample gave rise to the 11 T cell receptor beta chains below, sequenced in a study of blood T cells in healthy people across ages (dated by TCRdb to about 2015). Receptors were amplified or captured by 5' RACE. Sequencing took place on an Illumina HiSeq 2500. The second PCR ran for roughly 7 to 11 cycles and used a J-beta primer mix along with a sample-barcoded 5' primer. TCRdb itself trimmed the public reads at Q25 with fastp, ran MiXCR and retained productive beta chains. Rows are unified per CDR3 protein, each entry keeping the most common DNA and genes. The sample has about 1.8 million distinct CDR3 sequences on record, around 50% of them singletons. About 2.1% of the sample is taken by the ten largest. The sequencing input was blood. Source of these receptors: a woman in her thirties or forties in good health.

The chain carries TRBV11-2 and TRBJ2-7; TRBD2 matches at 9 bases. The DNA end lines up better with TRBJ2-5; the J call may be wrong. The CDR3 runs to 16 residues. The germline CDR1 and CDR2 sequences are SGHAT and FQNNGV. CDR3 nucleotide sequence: TGTGCCAGCAGCTTACTAGCGGGGAGTACTATTGAGACCCAGTACTTC. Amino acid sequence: CASSLLAGSTIETQYF.

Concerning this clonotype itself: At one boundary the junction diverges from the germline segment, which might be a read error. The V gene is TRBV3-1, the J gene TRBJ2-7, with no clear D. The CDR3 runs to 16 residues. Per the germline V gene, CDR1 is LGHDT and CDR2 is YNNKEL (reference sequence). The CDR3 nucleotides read TGTGCCAGCAGCCAAGTGGCTCGAGGCGCCTCCTTCGAGCAGTACTTC. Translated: CASSQVARGASFEQYF.

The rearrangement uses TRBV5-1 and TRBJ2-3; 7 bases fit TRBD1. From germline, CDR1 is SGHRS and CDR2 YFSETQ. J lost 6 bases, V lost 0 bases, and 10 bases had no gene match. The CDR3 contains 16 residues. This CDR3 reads CASSLEGTVRADTQYF. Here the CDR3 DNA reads TGCGCCAGCAGCTTGGAGGGGACAGTTCGCGCGGATACGCAGTATTTT.

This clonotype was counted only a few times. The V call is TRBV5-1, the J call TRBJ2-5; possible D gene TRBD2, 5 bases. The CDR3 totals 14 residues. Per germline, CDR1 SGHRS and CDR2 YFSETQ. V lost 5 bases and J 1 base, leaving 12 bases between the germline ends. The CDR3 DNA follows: TGCGCCAGCAGGCTGGCGGGCTTCCAAGAGACCCAGTACTTC. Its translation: CASRLAGFQETQYF.

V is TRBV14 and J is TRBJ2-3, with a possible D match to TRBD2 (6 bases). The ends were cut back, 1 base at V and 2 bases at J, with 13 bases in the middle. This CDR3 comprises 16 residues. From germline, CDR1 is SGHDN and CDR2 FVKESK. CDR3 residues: CASSQGGGTFTDTQYF. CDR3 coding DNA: TGTGCCAGCAGCCAAGGGGGCGGGACCTTCACAGATACGCAGTATTTT.

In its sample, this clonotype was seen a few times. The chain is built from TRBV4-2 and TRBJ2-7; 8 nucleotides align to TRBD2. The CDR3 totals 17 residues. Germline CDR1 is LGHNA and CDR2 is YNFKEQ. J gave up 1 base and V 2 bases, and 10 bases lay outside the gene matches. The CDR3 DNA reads TGTGCCAGCAGCCAATCCGGGACTAGTCCTAATTCCTACGAGCAGTACTTC. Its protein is CASSQSGTSPNSYEQYF.

The chain's CDR3 is CASSLDLHSSTDTQYF. The CDR3 bases are TGTGCCAGCAGCTTAGATCTACACTCTAGCACAGATACGCAGTATTTT. This chain joins TRBV7-2 and TRBJ2-3; no clear D. The CDR3 runs to 16 residues. Trimming took 1 base from V and 0 from J, leaving 11 bases between them. The germline V gene has CDR1 SGHTA and CDR2 FQGNSA.

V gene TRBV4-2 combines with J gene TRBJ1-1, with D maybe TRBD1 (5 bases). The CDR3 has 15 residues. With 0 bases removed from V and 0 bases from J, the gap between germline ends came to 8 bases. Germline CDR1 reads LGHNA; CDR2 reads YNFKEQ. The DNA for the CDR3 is TGTGCCAGCAGCCAAGAGACAGTCATGAACACTGAAGCTTTCTTT. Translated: CASSQETVMNTEAFF.

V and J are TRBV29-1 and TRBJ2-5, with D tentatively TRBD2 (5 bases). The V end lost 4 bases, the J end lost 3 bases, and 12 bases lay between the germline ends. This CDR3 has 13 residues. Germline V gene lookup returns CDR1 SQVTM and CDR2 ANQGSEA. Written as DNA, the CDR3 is TGCAGCGTTGTCCAGCGGATTAAAGAGACCCAGTACTTC. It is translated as CSVVQRIKETQYF.

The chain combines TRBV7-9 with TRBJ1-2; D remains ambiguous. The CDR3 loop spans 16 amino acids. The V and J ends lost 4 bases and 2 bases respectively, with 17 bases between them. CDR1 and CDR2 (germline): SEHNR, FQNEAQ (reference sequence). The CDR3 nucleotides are TGTGCCAGCAGCTCCCACGGTAGTTCCTTGAACTATGGCTACACCTTC. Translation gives CASSSHGSSLNYGYTF.

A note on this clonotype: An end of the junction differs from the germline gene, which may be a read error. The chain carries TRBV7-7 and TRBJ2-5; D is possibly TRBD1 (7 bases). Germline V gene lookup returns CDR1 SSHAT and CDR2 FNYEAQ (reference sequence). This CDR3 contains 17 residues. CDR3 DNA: TGTGCTAGCAGCCTCCGGGCCGGCAGGGGGGTCCAAGAGACCCAGTACTTC. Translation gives CASSLRAGRGVQETQYF.